This T cell receptor (beta chain) was sequenced for a study of blood T cell repertoires in COVID-19. Repertoires were generated with immunoSEQ multiplex PCR, while TCRdb's copy carries only in-frame clones and drops some. The sample holds some 180,000 clones, 65% to 85% seen once. The sequencing input was peripheral blood. This TCR derives from a woman aged 65 to 85 who had recovered from COVID-19.

CDR3 sequence: CAWTRTGAWEQYF. CDR3 nucleotide sequence: TGTGCCTGGACCCGGACAGGGGCCTGGGAGCAGTACTTC. The chain has TRBV30 and TRBJ2-7, with 9 bases aligning to TRBD1. The germline V gene encodes CDR1 GTSNPN and CDR2 SVGIG (reference sequence). This CDR3 comprises 13 residues. V shed 4 bases, J shed 7 bases, and the junction held 8 bases outside the gene matches.